This T cell receptor beta chain was identified in a study of blood T cell repertoires in COVID-19. Background on the study: Spain, Italy and the United States supplied samples that represented acute and convalescent COVID-19. T cells, B-cell-depleted T cells, or PBMCs provided the cDNA or gDNA that served as material.

V shed 4 bases, J shed 3 bases, and the junction held 4 bases outside the gene matches. The germline CDR1 and CDR2 sequences are KGHDR and SFDVKD. The CDR3 sequence is 16 residues long. In the authors' methods: Amplified reference gene primers provided the basis for estimating nucleated cell counts. Libraries were prepared by immunoSEQ multiplex PCR; TCRdb keeps only in-frame clonotypes and omits some of them. The V and J calls and clone size are taken from that table; D and trimming were inferred from the DNA. The sample lists 380,000 or so clones, 80% to 90% occurring once. The clonotype originates from a man aged 40-55 years with acute or convalescent COVID-19. Sample: peripheral blood. This chain joins TRBV24-1 and TRBJ2-1, with 11 bases lining up with TRBD1. For the CDR3, the DNA is TGTGCCACCAGTGAAGGACAGGGGGCTATCTACAATGAGCAGTTCTTC. Its translation: CATSEGQGAIYNEQFF.